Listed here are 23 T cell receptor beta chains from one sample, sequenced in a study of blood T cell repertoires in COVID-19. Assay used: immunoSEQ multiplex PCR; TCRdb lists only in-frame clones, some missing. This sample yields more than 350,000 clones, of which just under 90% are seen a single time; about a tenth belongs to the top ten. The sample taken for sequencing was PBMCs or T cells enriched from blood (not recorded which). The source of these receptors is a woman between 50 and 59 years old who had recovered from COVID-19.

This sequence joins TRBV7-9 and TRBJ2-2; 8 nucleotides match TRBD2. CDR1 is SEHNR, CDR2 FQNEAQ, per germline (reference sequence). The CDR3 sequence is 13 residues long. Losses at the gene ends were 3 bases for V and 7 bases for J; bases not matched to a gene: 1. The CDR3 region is CASSFSGVGELFF. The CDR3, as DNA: TGTGCCAGCAGCTTTAGCGGGGTCGGGGAGCTGTTTTTT.

The CDR3 coding sequence is TGTGCCAGCAGTCTACCCTCAATGCGGGGGAGACCGGCGTTTTTGGAGCAGTTCTTC. Translation gives CASSLPSMRGRPAFLEQFF. V gene TRBV27 combines with J gene TRBJ2-1; 7 nucleotides line up with TRBD2. This CDR3 region has 19 residues. The V segment lost 5 bases and the J segment 10 bases; nucleotides outside the gene matches: 26. CDR1 is MNHEY, CDR2 SMNVEV, per germline (reference sequence).

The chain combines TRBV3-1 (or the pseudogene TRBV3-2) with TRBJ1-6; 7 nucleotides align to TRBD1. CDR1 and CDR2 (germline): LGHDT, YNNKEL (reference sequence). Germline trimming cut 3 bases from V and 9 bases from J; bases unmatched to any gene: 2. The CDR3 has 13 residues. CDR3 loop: CASSQAGGSPLHF. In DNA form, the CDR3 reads TGTGCCAGCAGCCAGGCAGGGGGTTCACCCCTCCACTTT.

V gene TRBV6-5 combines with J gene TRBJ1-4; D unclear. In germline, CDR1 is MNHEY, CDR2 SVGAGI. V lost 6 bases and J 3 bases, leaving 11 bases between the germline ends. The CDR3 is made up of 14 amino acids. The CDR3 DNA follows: TGTGCCAGCAGCTACGTCGGTTCTAATGAAAAACTGTTTTTT. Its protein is CASSYVGSNEKLFF.

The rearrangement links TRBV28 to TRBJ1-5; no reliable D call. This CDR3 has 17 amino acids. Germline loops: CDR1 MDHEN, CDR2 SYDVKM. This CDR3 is CATSPAGSAYSNQPQHF. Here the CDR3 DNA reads TGTGCAACATCGCCAGCAGGATCGGCATATAGCAATCAGCCCCAGCATTTT.

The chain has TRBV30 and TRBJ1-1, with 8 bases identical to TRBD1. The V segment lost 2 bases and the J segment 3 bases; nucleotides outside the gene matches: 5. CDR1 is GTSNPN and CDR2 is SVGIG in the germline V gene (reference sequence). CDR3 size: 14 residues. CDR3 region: CAWSNGQGYTEAFF. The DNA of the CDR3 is TGTGCCTGGAGTAACGGACAGGGTTACACTGAAGCTTTCTTT.

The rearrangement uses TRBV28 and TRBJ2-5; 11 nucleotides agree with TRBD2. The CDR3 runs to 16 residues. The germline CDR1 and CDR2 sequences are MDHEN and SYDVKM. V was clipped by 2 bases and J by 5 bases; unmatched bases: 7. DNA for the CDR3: TGTGCCAGCAGTTTAACTAGCGGGGGCCCCTGGGAGACCCAGTACTTC. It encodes CASSLTSGGPWETQYF.

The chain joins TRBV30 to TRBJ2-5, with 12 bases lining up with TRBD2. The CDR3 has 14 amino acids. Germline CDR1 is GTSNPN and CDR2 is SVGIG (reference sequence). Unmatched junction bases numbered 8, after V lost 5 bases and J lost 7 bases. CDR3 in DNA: TGTGCCTGGCAGGCTAGCGGGGGGGGATGGACCCAGTACTTC. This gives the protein CAWQASGGGWTQYF.

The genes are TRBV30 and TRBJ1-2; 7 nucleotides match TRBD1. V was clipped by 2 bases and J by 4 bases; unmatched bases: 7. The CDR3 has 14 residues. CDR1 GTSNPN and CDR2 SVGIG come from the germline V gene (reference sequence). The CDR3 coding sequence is TGTGCCTGGAGTAGACAGGGAAAGATCTATGGCTACACCTTC. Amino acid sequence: CAWSRQGKIYGYTF.

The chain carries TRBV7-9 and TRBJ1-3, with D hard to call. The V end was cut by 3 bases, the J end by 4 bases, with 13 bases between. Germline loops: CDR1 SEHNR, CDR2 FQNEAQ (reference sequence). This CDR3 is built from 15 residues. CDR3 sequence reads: CASSFYLGRGNTIYF. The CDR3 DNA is TGTGCCAGCAGCTTCTACCTGGGCAGAGGAAACACCATATATTTT.

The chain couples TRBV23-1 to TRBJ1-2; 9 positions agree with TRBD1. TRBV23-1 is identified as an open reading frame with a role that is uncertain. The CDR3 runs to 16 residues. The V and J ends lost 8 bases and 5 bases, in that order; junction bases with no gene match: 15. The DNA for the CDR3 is TGCGCCAGCCCGGACCCCGAGACAGGGGGAAGGTATGGCTACACCTTC. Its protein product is CASPDPETGGRYGYTF.

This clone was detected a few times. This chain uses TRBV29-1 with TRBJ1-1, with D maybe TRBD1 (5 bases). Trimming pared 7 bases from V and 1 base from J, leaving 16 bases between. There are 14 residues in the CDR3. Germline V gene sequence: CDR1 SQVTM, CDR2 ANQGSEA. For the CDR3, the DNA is TGCAGCGCGAACTCCGACAGACCGAACACTGAAGCTTTCTTT. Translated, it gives CSANSDRPNTEAFF.

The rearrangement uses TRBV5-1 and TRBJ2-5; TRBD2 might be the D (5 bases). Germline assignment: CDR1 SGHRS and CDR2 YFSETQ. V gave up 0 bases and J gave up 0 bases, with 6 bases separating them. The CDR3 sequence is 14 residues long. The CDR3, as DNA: TGCGCCAGCAGCTTGGCCGGGAACCAAGAGACCCAGTACTTC. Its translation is CASSLAGNQETQYF.

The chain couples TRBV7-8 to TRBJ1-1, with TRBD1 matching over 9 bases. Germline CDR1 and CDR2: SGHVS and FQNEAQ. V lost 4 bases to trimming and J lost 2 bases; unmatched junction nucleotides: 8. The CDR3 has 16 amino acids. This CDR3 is CASSSTRGQGNTEAFF. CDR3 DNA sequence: TGTGCCAGCAGCTCCACTAGGGGACAGGGAAACACTGAAGCTTTCTTT. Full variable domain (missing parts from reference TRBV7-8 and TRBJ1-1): GAGVSQSPRYKVAKRGQDVALRCDPISGHVSLFWYQQALGQGPEFLTYFQNEAQLDKSGLPSDRFFAERPEGSVSTLKIQRTQQEDSAVYLCASSSTRGQGNTEAFFGQGTRLTVV.

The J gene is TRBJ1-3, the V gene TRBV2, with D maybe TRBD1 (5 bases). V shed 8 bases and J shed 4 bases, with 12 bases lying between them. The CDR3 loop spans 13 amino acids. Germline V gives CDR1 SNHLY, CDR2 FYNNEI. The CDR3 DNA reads TGTGCCAGCCGGGGGGGGGAAGGAAACACCATATATTTT. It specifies CASRGGEGNTIYF.

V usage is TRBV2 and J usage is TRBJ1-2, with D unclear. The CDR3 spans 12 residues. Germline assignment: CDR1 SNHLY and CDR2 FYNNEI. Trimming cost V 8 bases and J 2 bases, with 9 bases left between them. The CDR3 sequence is CASRTGNYGYTF. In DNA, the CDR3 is TGTGCCAGCCGGACGGGGAACTATGGCTACACCTTC.

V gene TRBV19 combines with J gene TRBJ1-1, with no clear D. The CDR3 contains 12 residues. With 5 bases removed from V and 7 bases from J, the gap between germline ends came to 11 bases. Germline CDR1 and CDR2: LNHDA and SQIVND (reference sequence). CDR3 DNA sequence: TGTGCCAGTAGTCCGGGGAGCGGTGAAGCTTTCTTT. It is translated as CASSPGSGEAFF.

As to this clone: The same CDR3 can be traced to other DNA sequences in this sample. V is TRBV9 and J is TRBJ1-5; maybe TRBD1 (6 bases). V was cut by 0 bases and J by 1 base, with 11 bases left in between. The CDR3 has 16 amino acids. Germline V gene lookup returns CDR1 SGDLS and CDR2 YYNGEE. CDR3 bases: TGTGCCAGCAGCGTAGGGGTGGGGGCGAGCAATCAGCCCCAGCATTTT. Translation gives CASSVGVGASNQPQHF.

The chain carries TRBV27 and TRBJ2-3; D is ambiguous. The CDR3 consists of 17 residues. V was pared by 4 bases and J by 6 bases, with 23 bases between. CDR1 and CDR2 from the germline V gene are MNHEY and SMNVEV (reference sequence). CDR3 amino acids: CASSSSLLSRSRDTQYF. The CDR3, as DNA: TGTGCCAGCAGTTCAAGTTTGTTGAGTCGGTCTCGGGATACGCAGTATTTT.

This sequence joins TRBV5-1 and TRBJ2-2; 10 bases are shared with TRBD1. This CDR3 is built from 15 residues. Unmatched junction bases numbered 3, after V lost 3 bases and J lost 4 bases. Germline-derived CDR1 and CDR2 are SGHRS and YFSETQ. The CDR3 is CASSWGTGATGELFF. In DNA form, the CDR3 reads TGCGCCAGCAGCTGGGGGACAGGGGCCACCGGGGAGCTGTTTTTT. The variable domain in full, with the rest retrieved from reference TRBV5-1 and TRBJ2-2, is KAGVTQTPRYLIKTRGQQVTLSCSPISGHRSVSWYQQTPGQGLQFLFEYFSETQRNKGNFPGRFSGRQFSNSRSEMNVSTLELGDSALYLCASSWGTGATGELFFGEGSRLTVL.

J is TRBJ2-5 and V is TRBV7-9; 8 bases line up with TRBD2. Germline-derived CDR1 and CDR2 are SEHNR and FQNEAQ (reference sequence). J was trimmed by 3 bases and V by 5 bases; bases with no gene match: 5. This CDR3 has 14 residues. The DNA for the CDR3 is TGTGCCAGCAGCCCAACTAGCGGTGAAGAGACCCAGTACTTC. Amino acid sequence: CASSPTSGEETQYF.

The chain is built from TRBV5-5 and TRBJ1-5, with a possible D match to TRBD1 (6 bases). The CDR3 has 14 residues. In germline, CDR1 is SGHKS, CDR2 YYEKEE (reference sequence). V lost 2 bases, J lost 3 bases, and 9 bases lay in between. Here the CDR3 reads CASSLQGYNQPQHF. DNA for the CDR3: TGTGCCAGCAGCTTACAGGGCTACAATCAGCCCCAGCATTTT.

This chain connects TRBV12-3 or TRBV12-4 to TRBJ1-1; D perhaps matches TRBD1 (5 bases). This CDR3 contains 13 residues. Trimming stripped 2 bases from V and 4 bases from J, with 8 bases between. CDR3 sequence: CASSLWGGTEAFF. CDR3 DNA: TGTGCCAGCAGTTTATGGGGGGGCACTGAAGCTTTCTTT.